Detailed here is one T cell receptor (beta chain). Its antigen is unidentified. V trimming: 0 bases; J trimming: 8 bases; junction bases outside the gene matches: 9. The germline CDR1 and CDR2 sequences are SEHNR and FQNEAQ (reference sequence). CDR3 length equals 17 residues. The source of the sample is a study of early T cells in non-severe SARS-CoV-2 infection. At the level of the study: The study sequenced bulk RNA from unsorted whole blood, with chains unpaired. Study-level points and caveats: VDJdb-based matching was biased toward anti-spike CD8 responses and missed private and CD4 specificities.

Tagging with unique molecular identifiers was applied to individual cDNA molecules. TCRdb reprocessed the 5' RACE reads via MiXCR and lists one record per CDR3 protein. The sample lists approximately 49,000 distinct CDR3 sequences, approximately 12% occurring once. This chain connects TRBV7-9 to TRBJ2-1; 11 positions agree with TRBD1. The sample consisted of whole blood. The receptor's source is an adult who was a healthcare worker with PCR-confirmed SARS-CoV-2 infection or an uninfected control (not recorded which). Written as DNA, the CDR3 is TGTGCCAGCAGCTTAGCGCGAGGGGACAGGGGGAGCGATGAGCAGTTCTTC. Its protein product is CASSLARGDRGSDEQFF. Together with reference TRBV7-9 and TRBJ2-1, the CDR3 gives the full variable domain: DTGVSQNPRHKITKRGQNVTFRCDPISEHNRLYWYRQTLGQGPEFLTYFQNEAQLEKSRLLSDRFSAERPKGSFSTLEIQRTEQGDSAMYLCASSLARGDRGSDEQFFGPGTRLTVL.